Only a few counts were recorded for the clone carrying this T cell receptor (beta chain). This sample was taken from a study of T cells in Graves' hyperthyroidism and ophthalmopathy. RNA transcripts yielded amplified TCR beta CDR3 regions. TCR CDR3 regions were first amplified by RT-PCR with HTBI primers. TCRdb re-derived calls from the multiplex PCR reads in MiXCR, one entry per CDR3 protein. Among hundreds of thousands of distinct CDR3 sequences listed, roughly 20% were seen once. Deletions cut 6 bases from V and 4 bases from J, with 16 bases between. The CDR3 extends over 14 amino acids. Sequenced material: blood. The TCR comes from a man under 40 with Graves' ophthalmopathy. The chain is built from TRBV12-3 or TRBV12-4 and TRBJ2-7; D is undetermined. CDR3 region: CASSVGPPIYEQYF. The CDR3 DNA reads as TGTGCCAGCAGCGTCGGGCCACCTATTTACGAGCAGTACTTC.